The TCR beta chain under discussion was sequenced for a study of T cell responses to AZD1222 COVID-19 vaccine. The repertoire was sequenced with immunoSEQ multiplex PCR; TCRdb's copy has only in-frame clones and lacks some. The data show over 150,000 clones, 90% to 95% seen once. Findings of the study overall: Only a handful of individuals given AZD1222 were seropositive at baseline. After the peak T cell response, and only then, were repertoires sampled. Donors were mostly white British, more females; clonal diversity possibly underestimated.

This clone is a singleton in its sample. Its antigen is not known. The CDR3 is 14 residues long. V shed 5 bases, J shed 5 bases, and the junction held 8 bases outside the gene matches. Germline V gene data show CDR1 as LNHDA and CDR2 as SQIVND (reference sequence). The sequence came from an adult who received the AZD1222 COVID-19 vaccine. The sequences come from peripheral blood, collected 28 days after the second AZD1222 dose. J is TRBJ1-1 and V is TRBV19, with TRBD1 matching 7 bases. The CDR3 spells CASSSLSGGTEAFF. The CDR3 coding sequence is TGTGCCAGTAGTTCGTTATCAGGGGGGACTGAAGCTTTCTTT.